This T cell receptor (beta chain) comes out of a study of blood T cell repertoires in COVID-19. Overall study: Sample material is recorded as cDNA or gDNA derived from T cells, B-cell-depleted T cells, or PBMCs.

There are a few counts of this clone. The age range of participants was roughly 18 to 90 years, with residence in about two dozen US areas. Self-reported history from a screening survey and questionnaire set each donor's cohort. Profiled with immunoSEQ multiplex PCR; TCRdb holds only in-frame clones, not every one. The top ten clones hold approximately 5.1% of a sample with roughly 160,000 clones, around 85% of them seen once. The TCR was taken from a woman aged 40-49 years with acute COVID-19. The sample taken for sequencing was PBMCs or T cells enriched from blood (not recorded which).

The chain's CDR3 is CASSSTPGDTQYF. CDR3 nucleotides: TGTGCCAGCAGCAGTACTCCGGGGGATACGCAGTATTTT. J is TRBJ2-3 and V is TRBV11-3; D is possibly TRBD2 (5 bases). V lost 5 bases to trimming and J lost 6 bases, with 12 bases between them. The CDR3 contains 13 residues. Germline lookup yields CDR1 SGHNT and CDR2 YENEEA.